This TCR beta chain was sequenced for a study of regulatory T cells in long-lasting Graves disease. Study information: Antithyroid drugs had been given to newly diagnosed Graves' patients for under 3 months.

The time point is: newly diagnosed GD, antithyroid drugs for less than 3 months. Extracted PBMC RNA gave rise to the TCR library. The CDR3 is made up of 14 amino acids. CDR1 MDHEN and CDR2 SYDVKM come from the germline V gene. Trimming removed 7 bases from V and 5 bases from J, with 18 bases in between. Relying on iRepertoire HTBI primers and Arm-PCR of CDR3 regions, the team built TCR beta libraries. TCRdb redid the calling of the multiplex PCR reads with MiXCR, one entry per CDR3 protein. Among some 330,000 distinct CDR3 sequences, 10% to 15% were seen once, and the ten largest hold 15% to 20%. The same data also went into a second study, on T cells in Graves' hyperthyroidism and ophthalmopathy. That publication notes: Primed by the HTBI set, a first-round RT-PCR was run on the TCR CDR3.

This chain uses TRBV28 with TRBJ2-7; the D call may be TRBD1 or TRBD2 (5 bases each). The TCR originated in a woman between 18 and 29 years old with Graves disease. The specimen was peripheral blood mononuclear cells (PBMCs), collected at new diagnosis, from a patient treated with antithyroid drugs. CDR3 in DNA: TGTGCCAGCAATGAAACACCAGGGACGAACGAGCAGTACTTC. This encodes CASNETPGTNEQYF.